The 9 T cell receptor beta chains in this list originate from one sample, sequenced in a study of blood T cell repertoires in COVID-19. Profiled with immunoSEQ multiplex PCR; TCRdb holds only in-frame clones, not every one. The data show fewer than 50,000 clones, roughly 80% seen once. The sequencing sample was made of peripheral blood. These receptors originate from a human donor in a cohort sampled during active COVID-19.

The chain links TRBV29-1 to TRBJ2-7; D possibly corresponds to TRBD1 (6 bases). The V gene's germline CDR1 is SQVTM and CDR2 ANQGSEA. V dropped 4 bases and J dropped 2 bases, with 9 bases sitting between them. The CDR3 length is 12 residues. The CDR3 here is CSVGTETYEQYF. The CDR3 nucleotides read TGCAGCGTTGGGACAGAGACCTACGAGCAGTACTTC.

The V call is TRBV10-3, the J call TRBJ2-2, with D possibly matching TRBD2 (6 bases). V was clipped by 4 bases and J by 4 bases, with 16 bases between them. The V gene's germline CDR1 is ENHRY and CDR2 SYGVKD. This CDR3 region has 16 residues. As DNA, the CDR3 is TGTGCCATCAGTGCACTTACGGGAGATGGCACCGGGGAGCTGTTTTTT. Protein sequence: CAISALTGDGTGELFF.

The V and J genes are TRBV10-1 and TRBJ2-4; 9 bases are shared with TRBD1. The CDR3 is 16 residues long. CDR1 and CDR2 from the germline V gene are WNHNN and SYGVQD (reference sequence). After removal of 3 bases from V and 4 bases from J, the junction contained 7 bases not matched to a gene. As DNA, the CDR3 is TGCGCCAGCAGTGACCCCTCCGGGACAGGGAAAAACATTCAGTACTTC. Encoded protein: CASSDPSGTGKNIQYF.

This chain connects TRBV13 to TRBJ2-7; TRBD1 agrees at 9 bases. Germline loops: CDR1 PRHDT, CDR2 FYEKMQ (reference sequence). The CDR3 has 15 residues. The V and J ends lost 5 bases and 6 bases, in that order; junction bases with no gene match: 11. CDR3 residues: CASSPTRQGGREQYF. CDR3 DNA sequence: TGTGCCAGCAGCCCTACCCGACAGGGGGGTCGCGAGCAGTACTTC. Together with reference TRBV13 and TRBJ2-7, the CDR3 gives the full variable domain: AAGVIQSPRHLIKEKRETATLKCYPIPRHDTVYWYQQGPGQDPQFLISFYEKMQSDKGSIPDRFSAQQFSDYHSELNMSSLELGDSALYFCASSPTRQGGREQYFGPGTRLTVT.

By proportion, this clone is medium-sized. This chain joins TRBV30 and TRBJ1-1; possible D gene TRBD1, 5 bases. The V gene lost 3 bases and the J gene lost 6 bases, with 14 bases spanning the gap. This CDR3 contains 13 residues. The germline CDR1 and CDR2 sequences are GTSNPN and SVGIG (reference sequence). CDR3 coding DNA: TGTGCCTGGAGCCTAGGGCAGGGATCTGAAGCTTTCTTT. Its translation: CAWSLGQGSEAFF.

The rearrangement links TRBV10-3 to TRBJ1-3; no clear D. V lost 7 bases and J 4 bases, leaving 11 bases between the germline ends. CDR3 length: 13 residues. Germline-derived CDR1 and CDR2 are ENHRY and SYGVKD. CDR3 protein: CAINPSLGNTIYF. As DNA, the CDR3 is TGTGCCATCAATCCCTCTCTAGGAAACACCATATATTTT.

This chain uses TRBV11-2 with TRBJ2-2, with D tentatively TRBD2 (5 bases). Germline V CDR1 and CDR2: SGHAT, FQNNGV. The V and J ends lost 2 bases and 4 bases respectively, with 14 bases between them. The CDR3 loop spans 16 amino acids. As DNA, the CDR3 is TGTGCCAGCAGCTTATCGACTGTCCGGGGCACCGGGGAGCTGTTTTTT. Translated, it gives CASSLSTVRGTGELFF.

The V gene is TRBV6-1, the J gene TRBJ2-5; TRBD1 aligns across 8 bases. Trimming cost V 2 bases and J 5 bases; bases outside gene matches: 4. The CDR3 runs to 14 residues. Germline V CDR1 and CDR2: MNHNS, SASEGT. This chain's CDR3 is CASSEQGAQETQYF. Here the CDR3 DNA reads TGTGCCAGCAGTGAACAGGGGGCGCAGGAGACCCAGTACTTC.

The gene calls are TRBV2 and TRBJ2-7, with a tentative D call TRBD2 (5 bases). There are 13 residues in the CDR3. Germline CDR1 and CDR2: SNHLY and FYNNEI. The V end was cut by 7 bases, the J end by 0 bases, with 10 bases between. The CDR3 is CASTDGVSYEQYF. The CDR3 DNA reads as TGTGCCAGCACCGACGGGGTCTCCTACGAGCAGTACTTC.